Here is one T cell receptor (beta chain) with its context. Its antigen is unidentified. Sequencing was performed with immunoSEQ multiplex PCR; in TCRdb, only in-frame clones are kept and a portion is missing. Counted here are about 36,000 clones, about 81% occurring once; the ten biggest clones make up 20% to 25%. These data belong to a study of OX40 agonist ivuxolimab in advanced cancers. Turning to the study itself: The study treated patients with ivuxolimab, an agonistic anti-OX40 (CD134) antibody.

Study findings and constraints: On average, CD8+ T cells had more expanded clones than CD4+. By week 6 at 0.1 to 3.0 mg/kg, blood CD4+ and CD8+ T cells had expanded clonally.

The material sequenced was CD4+ or CD8+ T cells sorted from blood, taken in a trial of the OX40 agonist ivuxolimab. The receptor comes from an adult with an advanced solid tumor such as melanoma, head and neck, liver or kidney cancer.

Here the CDR3 DNA reads TGTGCCAGCAGAGGATTAGCGGGAGGTACCTACGAGCAGTACTTC. As protein: CASRGLAGGTYEQYF. The V call is TRBV6-5, the J call TRBJ2-7, with 10 bases aligning to TRBD2. CDR3 length: 15 residues. The trim removed 6 bases at V and 2 bases at J, leaving 7 bases unmatched. Germline V gene sequence: CDR1 MNHEY, CDR2 SVGAGI.